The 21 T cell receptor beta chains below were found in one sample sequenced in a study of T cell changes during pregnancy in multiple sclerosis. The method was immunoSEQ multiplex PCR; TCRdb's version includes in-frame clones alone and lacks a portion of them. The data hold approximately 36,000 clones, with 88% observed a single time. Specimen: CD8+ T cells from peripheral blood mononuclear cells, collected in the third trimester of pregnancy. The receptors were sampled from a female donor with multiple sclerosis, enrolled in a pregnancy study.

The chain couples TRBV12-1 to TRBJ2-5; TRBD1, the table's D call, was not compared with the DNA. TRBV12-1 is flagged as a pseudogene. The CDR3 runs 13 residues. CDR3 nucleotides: TGTGCTCAAGCAGAGGACAGGCCTGATACCCAGTACTTC. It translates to CAQAEDRPDTQYF.

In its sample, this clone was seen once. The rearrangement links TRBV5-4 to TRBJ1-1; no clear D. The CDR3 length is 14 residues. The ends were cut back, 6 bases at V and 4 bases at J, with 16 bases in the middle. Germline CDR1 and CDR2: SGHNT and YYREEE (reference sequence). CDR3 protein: CASNLLGTGTEAFF. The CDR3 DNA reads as TGTGCCAGCAACCTTCTCGGTACGGGCACTGAAGCTTTCTTT.

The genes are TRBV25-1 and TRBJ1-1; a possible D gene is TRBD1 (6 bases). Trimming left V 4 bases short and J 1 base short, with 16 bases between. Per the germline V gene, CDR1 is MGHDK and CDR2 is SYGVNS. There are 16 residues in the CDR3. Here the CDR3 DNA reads TGTGCCAGCAGTGTACCGGGACATCGTCCGAACACTGAAGCTTTCTTT. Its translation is CASSVPGHRPNTEAFF. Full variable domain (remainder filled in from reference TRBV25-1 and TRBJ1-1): EADIYQTPRYLVIGTGKKITLECSQTMGHDKMYWYQQDPGMELHLIHYSYGVNSTEKGDLSSESTVSRIRTEHFPLTLESARPSHTSQYLCASSVPGHRPNTEAFFGQGTRLTVV.

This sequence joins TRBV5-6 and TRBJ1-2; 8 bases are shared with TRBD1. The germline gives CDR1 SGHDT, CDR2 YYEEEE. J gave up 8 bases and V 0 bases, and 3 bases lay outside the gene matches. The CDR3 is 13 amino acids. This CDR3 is CASSLVGTGGYTF. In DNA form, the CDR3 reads TGTGCCAGCAGCTTGGTGGGGACAGGCGGCTACACCTTC.

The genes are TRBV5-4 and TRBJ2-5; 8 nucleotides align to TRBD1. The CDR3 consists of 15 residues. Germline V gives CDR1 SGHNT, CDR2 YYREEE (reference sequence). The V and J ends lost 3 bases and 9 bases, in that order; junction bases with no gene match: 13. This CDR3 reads CASSSTGAARSAQYF. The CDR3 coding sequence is TGTGCCAGCAGCTCGACAGGGGCCGCGAGATCGGCCCAGTACTTC. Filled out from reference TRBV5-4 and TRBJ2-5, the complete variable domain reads ETGVTQSPTHLIKTRGQQVTLRCSSQSGHNTVSWYQQALGQGPQFIFQYYREEENGRGNFPPRFSGLQFPNYSSELNVNALELDDSALYLCASSSTGAARSAQYFGPGTRLLVL.

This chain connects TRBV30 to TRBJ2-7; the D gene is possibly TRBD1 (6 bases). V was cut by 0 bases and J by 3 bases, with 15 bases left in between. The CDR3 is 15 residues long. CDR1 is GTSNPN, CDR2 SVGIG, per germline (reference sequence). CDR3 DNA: TGTGCCTGGAGTGTACTGGCAGGGGTGGTCTACGAGCAGTACTTC. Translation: CAWSVLAGVVYEQYF.

The CDR3 loop reads CASSLTGPGDYGYTF. The DNA for the CDR3 is TGTGCCAGCAGCCTGACGGGTCCAGGGGACTATGGCTACACCTTC. The rearrangement joins TRBV7-6 to TRBJ1-2, with D perhaps TRBD1 (6 bases). With 5 bases removed from V and 3 bases from J, the gap between germline ends came to 16 bases. The length of the CDR3 is 15 residues. Germline V gene data show CDR1 as SGHVS and CDR2 as FNYEAQ.

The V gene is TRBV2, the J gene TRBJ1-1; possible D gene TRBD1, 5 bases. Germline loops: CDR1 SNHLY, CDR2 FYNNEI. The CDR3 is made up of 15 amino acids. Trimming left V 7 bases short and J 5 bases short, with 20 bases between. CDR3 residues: CASMWQGVGGTEAFF. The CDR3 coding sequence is TGTGCCAGCATGTGGCAGGGCGTTGGAGGGACTGAAGCTTTCTTT.

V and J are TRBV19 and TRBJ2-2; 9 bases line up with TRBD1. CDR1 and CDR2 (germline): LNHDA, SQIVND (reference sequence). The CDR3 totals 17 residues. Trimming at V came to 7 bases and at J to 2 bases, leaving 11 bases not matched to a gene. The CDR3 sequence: CASKDVGGQGNTGELFF. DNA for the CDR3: TGTGCCAGTAAGGACGTAGGGGGACAGGGAAACACCGGGGAGCTGTTTTTT.

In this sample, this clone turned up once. The CDR3 reads CASSYSGVSYEQYF. In DNA, the CDR3 is TGTGCCAGCAGTTACTCAGGGGTTTCCTACGAGCAGTACTTC. J is TRBJ2-7 and V is TRBV6-5, with D maybe TRBD1 (5 bases). Trimming pared 0 bases from V and 1 base from J, leaving 7 bases between. CDR3 length: 14 amino acids. Germline V gene sequence: CDR1 MNHEY, CDR2 SVGAGI.

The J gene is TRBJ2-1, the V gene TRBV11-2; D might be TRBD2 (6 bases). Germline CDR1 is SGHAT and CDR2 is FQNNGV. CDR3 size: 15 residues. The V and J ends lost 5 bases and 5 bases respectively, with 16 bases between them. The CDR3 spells CASSLEGRRNNEQFF. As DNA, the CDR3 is TGTGCCAGCAGCCTCGAGGGGAGGAGGAACAATGAGCAGTTCTTC.

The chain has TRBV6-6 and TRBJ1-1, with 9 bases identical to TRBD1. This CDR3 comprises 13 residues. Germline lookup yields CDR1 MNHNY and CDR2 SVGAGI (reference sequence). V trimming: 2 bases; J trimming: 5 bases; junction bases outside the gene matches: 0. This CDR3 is CASSYGTGTEAFF. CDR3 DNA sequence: TGTGCCAGCAGTTACGGGACAGGGACTGAAGCTTTCTTT.

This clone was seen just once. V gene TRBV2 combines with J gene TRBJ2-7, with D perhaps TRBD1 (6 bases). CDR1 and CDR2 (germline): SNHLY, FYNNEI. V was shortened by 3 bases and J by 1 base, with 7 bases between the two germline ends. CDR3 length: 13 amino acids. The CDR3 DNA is TGTGCCAGCAGTGATACAGGGTCCTACGAGCAGTACTTC. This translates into CASSDTGSYEQYF.

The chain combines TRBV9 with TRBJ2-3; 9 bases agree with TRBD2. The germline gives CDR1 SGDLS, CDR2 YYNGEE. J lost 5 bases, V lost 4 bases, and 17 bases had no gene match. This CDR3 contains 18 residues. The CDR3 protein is CASSPLGVSGGPGDTQYF. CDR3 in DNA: TGTGCCAGCAGCCCCCTGGGAGTTAGCGGGGGCCCGGGAGATACGCAGTATTTT.

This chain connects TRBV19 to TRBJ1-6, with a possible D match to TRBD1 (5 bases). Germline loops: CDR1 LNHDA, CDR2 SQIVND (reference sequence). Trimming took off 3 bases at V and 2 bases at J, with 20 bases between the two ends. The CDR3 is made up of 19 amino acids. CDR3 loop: CASSITGDPWGTYNSPLHF. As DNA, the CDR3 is TGTGCCAGTAGTATCACGGGGGACCCCTGGGGTACCTATAATTCACCCCTCCACTTT.

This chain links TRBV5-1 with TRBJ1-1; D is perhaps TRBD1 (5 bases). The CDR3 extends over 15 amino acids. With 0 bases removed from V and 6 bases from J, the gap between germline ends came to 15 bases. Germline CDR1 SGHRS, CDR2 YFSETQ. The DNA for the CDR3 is TGCGCCAGCAGCTTGGATCCAGGGTCGGTGGCTGAAGCTTTCTTT. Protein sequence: CASSLDPGSVAEAFF.

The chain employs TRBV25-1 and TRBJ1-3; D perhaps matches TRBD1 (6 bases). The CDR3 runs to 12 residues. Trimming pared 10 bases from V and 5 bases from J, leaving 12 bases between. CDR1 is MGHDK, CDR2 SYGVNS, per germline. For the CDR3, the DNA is TGTGCCACCACAGGGTTGAGAAACACCATATATTTT. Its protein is CATTGLRNTIYF. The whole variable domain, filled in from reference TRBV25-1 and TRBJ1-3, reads EADIYQTPRYLVIGTGKKITLECSQTMGHDKMYWYQQDPGMELHLIHYSYGVNSTEKGDLSSESTVSRIRTEHFPLTLESARPSHTSQYLCATTGLRNTIYFGEGSWLTVV.

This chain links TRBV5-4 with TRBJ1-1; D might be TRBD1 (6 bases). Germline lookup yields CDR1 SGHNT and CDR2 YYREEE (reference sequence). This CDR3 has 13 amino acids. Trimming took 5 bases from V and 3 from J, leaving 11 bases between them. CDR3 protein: CASRVNRDTEAFF. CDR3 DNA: TGTGCCAGCAGAGTTAACAGGGACACTGAAGCTTTCTTT.

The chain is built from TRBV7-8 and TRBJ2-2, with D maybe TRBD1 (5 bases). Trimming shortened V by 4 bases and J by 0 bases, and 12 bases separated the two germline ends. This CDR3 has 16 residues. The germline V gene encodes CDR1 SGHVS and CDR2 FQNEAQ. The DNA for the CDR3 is TGTGCCAGCAGCTACGACAGCCTACCGAACACCGGGGAGCTGTTTTTT. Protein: CASSYDSLPNTGELFF.

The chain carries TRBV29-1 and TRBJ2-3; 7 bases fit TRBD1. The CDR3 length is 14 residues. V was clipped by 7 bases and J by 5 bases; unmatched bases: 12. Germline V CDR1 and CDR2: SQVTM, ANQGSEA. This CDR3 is CSGVRDRAEDTQYF. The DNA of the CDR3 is TGCAGCGGTGTCCGAGACAGGGCGGAAGATACGCAGTATTTT.

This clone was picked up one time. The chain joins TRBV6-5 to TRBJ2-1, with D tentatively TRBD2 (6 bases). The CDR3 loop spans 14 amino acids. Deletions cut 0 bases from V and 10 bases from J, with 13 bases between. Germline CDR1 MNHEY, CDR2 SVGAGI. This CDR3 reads CASSYSTEGREQFF. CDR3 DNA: TGTGCCAGCAGTTACTCGACGGAGGGGAGGGAGCAGTTCTTC.